Sequencing of this T cell receptor (beta chain) was carried out in a study of blood T cells in healthy people across ages. This clonotype was recorded a few times. Per the germline V gene, CDR1 is SGHTA and CDR2 is FQGNSA. V was cut by 10 bases and J by 4 bases, with 19 bases left in between. This CDR3 comprises 14 residues. The donors, aged about 6 to 90, were healthy Caucasians from Russia. A second PCR, run for roughly 7 to 12 cycles, used a sample-barcoded 5' primer plus a J-beta primer mix. TCRdb ran MiXCR on the 5' RACE reads and lists one entry per CDR3 protein. The sample has over 750,000 distinct CDR3 sequences; approximately 25% are singletons. These sequences were also reported in another study, on T cells of mothers and their children. That investigation notes: When mothers and children were related, their normalized repertoire overlap, which was always slightly higher, did not differ significantly from that of unrelated pairs.

The genes are TRBV7-2 and TRBJ2-5; D assignment may be TRBD1 or TRBD2 (6 bases each). Sample: blood. The TCR was taken from a boy aged 5-17 years in good health. The CDR3 bases are TGTGCCACCACGGGGGCAGATAGCCTAGAGACCCAGTACTTC. Amino acids: CATTGADSLETQYF.